This T cell receptor (beta chain) was profiled in a study of T cell responses to AZD1222 COVID-19 vaccine. Notes on the study in general: Females outnumbered males among donors, who were mostly white British; clonal diversity was possibly underestimated. It was only a handful of AZD1222 recipients who were seropositive at baseline.

The protocol was immunoSEQ multiplex PCR, while the TCRdb copy is restricted to in-frame clones and leaves out a portion. Found here are 120,000 to 150,000 clones, roughly 91% of them singletons; the top ten hold over 1.1%. As regards this clone: What it recognizes is unknown.

The source of this sequence is an adult in good health. The specimen was peripheral blood, collected on day 0 of AZD1222 vaccination.

CDR3 in DNA: TGCGCCAGCAGCTTGGTAGCGGGGTTGAGCAATGAGCAGTTCTTC. Residues: CASSLVAGLSNEQFF. This sequence joins TRBV5-1 and TRBJ2-1; TRBD2 agrees at 8 bases. The length of the CDR3 is 15 residues. V lost 0 bases and J lost 6; bases outside the gene matches: 5. In germline, CDR1 is SGHRS, CDR2 YFSETQ.